Below, 19 T cell receptor beta chains from the same sample are listed, as sequenced in a study of cytomegalovirus exposure and HLA in healthy donors. The PCR contained 60 Vbeta and 13 Jbeta primers. The protocol was immunoSEQ multiplex PCR, while the TCRdb copy is restricted to in-frame clones and leaves out a portion. Counted here are 150,000 to 170,000 clones, more than 75% occurring once; the ten biggest clones make up roughly 7.1%. The sequencing sample was made of PBMCs. Receptors were obtained from a man younger than 40 in good health and CMV-seropositive.

This clone was observed a few times. This rearrangement joins TRBV27 to TRBJ2-2, with 11 bases identical to TRBD1. CDR1 MNHEY and CDR2 SMNVEV come from the germline V gene (reference sequence). The V gene end was trimmed by 5 bases and the J gene end by 4 bases; junction bases not matched to a gene: 0. This CDR3 region has 14 residues. CDR3 sequence: CASSGTGGTGELFF. The CDR3 DNA sequence: TGTGCCAGCAGTGGGACAGGGGGCACCGGGGAGCTGTTTTTT.

The J gene is TRBJ1-5, the V gene TRBV2; 11 nucleotides align to TRBD1. V was pared by 7 bases and J by 7 bases, with 9 bases of the junction left unmatched. The CDR3 is 15 amino acids. The V gene's germline CDR1 is SNHLY and CDR2 FYNNEI. DNA for the CDR3: TGTGCCAGCAATCTAAGGGGACAGGGGGACCAGCCCCAGCATTTT. Encoded protein: CASNLRGQGDQPQHF.

V usage is TRBV2 and J usage is TRBJ2-1, with D perhaps matching TRBD1 (7 bases). There are 16 residues in the CDR3. Per germline, CDR1 SNHLY and CDR2 FYNNEI. V dropped 7 bases and J dropped 8 bases, with 24 bases sitting between them. The CDR3 loop reads CASTQQGWRDRDEQFF. The CDR3 coding sequence is TGTGCCAGCACCCAACAGGGGTGGCGGGATAGAGATGAGCAGTTCTTC.

This chain joins TRBV6-1 and TRBJ2-7, with 10 bases identical to TRBD2. V shed 4 bases and J 1 base; nucleotides not matched to a gene: 4. Germline V CDR1 and CDR2: MNHNS, SASEGT. The CDR3 is 15 amino acids. The CDR3 nucleotides are TGTGCCAGCAGTGGTCTAGCGGGAGCATCCTACGAGCAGTACTTC. It encodes CASSGLAGASYEQYF.

This CDR3 reads CASSLIQAGRLDTQYF. CDR3 in DNA: TGCGCCAGCAGCTTGATCCAAGCGGGAAGACTAGATACGCAGTATTTT. The chain has TRBV5-1 and TRBJ2-3, with 7 nucleotides matching TRBD2. In germline, CDR1 is SGHRS, CDR2 YFSETQ. The CDR3 spans 16 residues. Trimming cost V 1 base and J 5 bases; bases outside gene matches: 10.

The chain uses TRBV2 and TRBJ1-6; D ambiguous. Trimming left V 6 bases short and J 6 bases short, with 12 bases between. The CDR3 sequence is 14 residues long. From germline, CDR1 is SNHLY and CDR2 FYNNEI. In nucleotides, the CDR3 is TGTGCCAGCAGATCTGAGGGCCTTAATTCACCCCTCCACTTT. This codes for CASRSEGLNSPLHF.

This CDR3 is CASSQDWGGAEAFF. For the CDR3, the DNA is TGCGCCAGCAGCCAAGATTGGGGGGGGGCTGAAGCTTTCTTT. The chain combines TRBV4-3 with TRBJ1-1, with D tentatively TRBD1 (5 bases). The CDR3 is made up of 14 amino acids. Trimming left V 0 bases short and J 6 bases short, with 11 bases between. Germline-derived CDR1 and CDR2 are LGHNA and YSLEER.

In its sample, this clone was seen many times. V gene TRBV7-8 combines with J gene TRBJ1-4, with D tentatively TRBD1 (5 bases). The V end was cut by 4 bases, the J end by 8 bases, with 11 bases between. Germline V gives CDR1 SGHVS, CDR2 FQNEAQ. This CDR3 is built from 13 residues. CDR3 amino acids: CASSSRGWEKLFF. The CDR3 nucleotides read TGTGCCAGCAGCTCACGGGGGTGGGAAAAACTGTTTTTT.

The chain uses TRBV13 and TRBJ1-4, with D maybe TRBD1 (5 bases). V gave up 0 bases and J gave up 5 bases, with 10 bases separating them. CDR1 is PRHDT, CDR2 FYEKMQ, per germline (reference sequence). CDR3 length: 15 amino acids. This CDR3 is CASSLGGQHNEKLFF. The CDR3 nucleotides are TGTGCCAGCAGCTTAGGAGGACAACACAATGAAAAACTGTTTTTT.

The chain links TRBV5-1 to TRBJ1-1; TRBD1 aligns across 8 bases. CDR3 length: 14 amino acids. The V gene's germline CDR1 is SGHRS and CDR2 YFSETQ. Trimming at V came to 4 bases and at J to 5 bases, leaving 7 bases not matched to a gene. The CDR3 nucleotides are TGCGCCAGCAGCCCAGGACAGGGAGGGACTGAAGCTTTCTTT. Translated, it gives CASSPGQGGTEAFF.

In its sample, this clone was seen once. The V and J genes are TRBV6-5 and TRBJ1-2; 7 bases fit TRBD1. Germline V CDR1 and CDR2: MNHEY, SVGAGI. J was trimmed by 8 bases and V by 0 bases; bases with no gene match: 9. The CDR3 totals 15 residues. CDR3 coding DNA: TGTGCCAGCAGTTACTCCCCCGACAGGGCTGGCGGCTACACCTTC. Amino acids: CASSYSPDRAGGYTF.

The chain carries TRBV29-1 and TRBJ1-1; the D gene is possibly TRBD1 (5 bases). Trimming stripped 6 bases from V and 10 bases from J, with 18 bases between. The CDR3 loop spans 12 amino acids. Germline V gene sequence: CDR1 SQVTM, CDR2 ANQGSEA. The CDR3 DNA reads TGCAGCGTGGTCGCGGGGGTTGTAGGAGCTTTCTTT. Protein sequence: CSVVAGVVGAFF.

The rearrangement joins TRBV13 to TRBJ2-5, with D possibly matching TRBD1 (6 bases). The CDR3 has 15 amino acids. Trimming pared 4 bases from V and 5 bases from J, leaving 17 bases between. Germline V CDR1 and CDR2: PRHDT, FYEKMQ (reference sequence). The CDR3, as DNA: TGTGCCAGCAGCTACAGGGTTGGAGGACGGGAGACCCAGTACTTC. Protein sequence: CASSYRVGGRETQYF.

The J gene is TRBJ2-7, the V gene TRBV13, with 8 bases identical to TRBD2. The CDR3 length is 17 residues. The V segment lost 3 bases and the J segment 0 bases; nucleotides outside the gene matches: 10. The germline CDR1 and CDR2 sequences are PRHDT and FYEKMQ (reference sequence). The CDR3 sequence is CASSFGFQGTSSYEQYF. The CDR3 region has the DNA TGTGCCAGCAGCTTTGGCTTCCAGGGGACTAGCTCCTACGAGCAGTACTTC. Variable domain in full (rest from reference TRBV13 and TRBJ2-7): AAGVIQSPRHLIKEKRETATLKCYPIPRHDTVYWYQQGPGQDPQFLISFYEKMQSDKGSIPDRFSAQQFSDYHSELNMSSLELGDSALYFCASSFGFQGTSSYEQYFGPGTRLTVT.

The rearrangement uses TRBV29-1 and TRBJ2-3; D is unresolved. Per the germline V gene, CDR1 is SQVTM and CDR2 is ANQGSEA. The CDR3 is 13 residues long. Trimming shortened V by 7 bases and J by 4 bases, and 15 bases separated the two germline ends. The CDR3 sequence: CSGDLRGSDTQYF. CDR3 DNA: TGCAGCGGCGACCTCCGCGGCTCAGATACGCAGTATTTT.

The chain has TRBV27 and TRBJ1-2; D remains ambiguous. Germline V gene data show CDR1 as MNHEY and CDR2 as SMNVEV (reference sequence). This CDR3 region has 15 residues. V lost 6 bases, J lost 7 bases, and 21 bases lay in between. The DNA for the CDR3 is TGTGCCAGCAGGGCCCACGAGGCCTTCCTAAGTGGCTACACCTTC. It encodes CASRAHEAFLSGYTF.

The rearrangement links TRBV5-6 to TRBJ2-1, with unresolved D. The CDR3 covers 15 residues. The V and J ends lost 2 bases and 0 bases respectively, with 9 bases between them. Per the germline V gene, CDR1 is SGHDT and CDR2 is YYEEEE. The CDR3 loop is CASSFEPLSYNEQFF. The CDR3 region has the DNA TGTGCCAGCAGCTTTGAGCCCCTCTCCTACAATGAGCAGTTCTTC.

This chain joins TRBV6-7 and TRBJ2-5; 11 bases fit TRBD1. TRBV6-7 is an ORF, with its function uncertain. The CDR3 length is 18 residues. V dropped 7 bases and J dropped 4; count of bases not matched to a gene: 17. The CDR3 nucleotides read TGTGCCAGCACCACCGGGACAGGGGGTCAAAGACGCACAGAGACCCAGTACTTC. Amino acid sequence: CASTTGTGGQRRTETQYF.

CDR3 coding DNA: TGTGCCAGCAGCCGGGGACTAGCGGGAGGAGAAGAGCAGTTCTTC. Translated: CASSRGLAGGEEQFF. This sequence joins TRBV2 and TRBJ2-1, with 15 bases matching TRBD2. Germline V gene data show CDR1 as SNHLY and CDR2 as FYNNEI. Germline trimming cut 6 bases from V and 10 bases from J; bases unmatched to any gene: 7. This CDR3 contains 15 residues.